In its sample, the clone carrying this T cell receptor beta chain was seen a few times. Its antigen is not known. This record belongs to a study of T cells after yellow fever vaccination. Study-level information: Preparing low-cell-number fractions relied on SMART-Seq v4 Ultra Low Input. Broader study findings: Some clonotypes, a small share, were shared between CD4 and CD8 compartments. Weaker overall, the secondary response nonetheless peaked faster (day 5 versus 15).

TCRdb called the 5' RACE reads again in MiXCR, with one record for every CDR3 protein. The sample has 300,000 to 400,000 distinct CDR3 sequences, 3% to 4.5% seen once; the top ten hold approximately 24%. V dropped 5 bases and J dropped 2; count of bases not matched to a gene: 6. This CDR3 is built from 15 residues. The germline V gene encodes CDR1 SGHTA and CDR2 FQGNSA. The sample in question was PBMCs, obtained 5 days after the yellow fever booster vaccination. The V call is TRBV7-2, the J call TRBJ1-3; the match to TRBD1 covers 7 bases. The origin of this receptor is a young man who received the YFV17D yellow fever vaccine. The CDR3 protein is CASSPQGIPGNTIYF. The CDR3 DNA is TGTGCCAGCAGCCCACAGGGGATCCCTGGAAACACCATATATTTT. The entire variable domain, with the rest obtained from reference TRBV7-2 and TRBJ1-3, is as follows: GAGVSQSPSNKVTEKGKDVELRCDPISGHTALYWYRQSLGQGLEFLIYFQGNSAPDKSGLPSDRFSAERTGGSVSTLTIQRTQQEDSAVYLCASSPQGIPGNTIYFGEGSWLTVV.